This T cell receptor beta chain was sequenced for a study of blood T cell repertoires in COVID-19. Study details: Nucleic acid was either cDNA or gDNA, and it came from T cells, B-cell-depleted T cells, or PBMCs.

J was trimmed by 8 bases and V by 6 bases; bases with no gene match: 18. In germline, CDR1 is MNHEY, CDR2 SMNVEV (reference sequence). The CDR3 is 17 amino acids. In the authors' workflow: Counts of nucleated cells, estimated from reference gene primer amplification, were obtained. The data were produced by immunoSEQ multiplex PCR, yet TCRdb's version contains in-frame clones alone and is incomplete. The V and J calls and clone size were taken over from that table, and D and trimming were inferred from the DNA. The table lists more than 85,000 clones, roughly 90% of them singletons. The genes are TRBV27 and TRBJ1-4; 7 bases are a match to TRBD1. The TCR originated in a woman of 80 years or more with acute or convalescent COVID-19. The specimen was peripheral blood. The CDR3 DNA reads as TGTGCCAGCAGATCTAGGGGGCGCGATGCCCTGAGGGAAAAACTGTTTTTT. Translation gives CASRSRGRDALREKLFF.